The present T cell receptor (beta chain) was sequenced within a study of identical twins. TCRdb itself ran the 5' RACE reads through MiXCR, one entry per CDR3 protein. The repertoire has 500,000 or so distinct CDR3 sequences, 13% to 15% of them found once; the top ten carry approximately 1%. This CDR3 contains 17 residues. V lost 3 bases to trimming and J lost 2 bases; unmatched junction nucleotides: 10. Germline CDR1 LNHNV, CDR2 YYDKDF (reference sequence). The study's findings and limits: Within cord blood, abundant beta clonotypes carried fewer insertions, but memory repertoires showed no such trend. With beta out-of-frame sequences, excess sharing by twins was weaker.

About this clonotype itself: Its cognate antigen is unknown.

This same sample was also taken into another study, of yellow fever vaccine responses in identical twins.

The TCR was taken from a woman younger than 35 in good health. The source material was CD4+ T cells sorted from blood. The chain employs TRBV15 and TRBJ2-5; 9 bases are a match to TRBD1. CDR3 region: CATSRRLTGGSQETQYF. As DNA, the CDR3 is TGTGCCACCAGCAGGAGGCTGACAGGGGGTTCTCAAGAGACCCAGTACTTC.